This passage covers 15 T cell receptor beta chains from one sample sequenced in a study of blood T cell repertoires in COVID-19. The repertoire was sequenced with immunoSEQ multiplex PCR; TCRdb's copy has only in-frame clones and lacks some. This sample has around 160,000 clones, with 75% to 90% found just once. Sample: PBMCs or T cells enriched from blood (not recorded which). The receptors here all came from a woman in her thirties or forties who had been exposed to COVID-19.

The chain has TRBV6-5 and TRBJ1-3; D remains ambiguous. Looked up from germline, CDR1 is MNHEY and CDR2 is SVGAGI. The CDR3 runs to 14 residues. V gave up 7 bases and J gave up 0 bases, with 10 bases separating them. This CDR3 reads CASIPDFSGNTIYF. The CDR3 nucleotides are TGTGCCAGCATTCCAGACTTCTCTGGAAACACCATATATTTT.

V and J are TRBV29-1 and TRBJ2-7, with a tentative D call TRBD2 (6 bases). The CDR3 is 16 residues long. CDR1 and CDR2 (germline): SQVTM, ANQGSEA. Trimming took off 4 bases at V and 0 bases at J, with 19 bases between the two ends. The CDR3 region is CSVGGVEDYPSYEQYF. The CDR3 DNA sequence: TGCAGCGTTGGGGGAGTTGAGGACTACCCCTCCTACGAGCAGTACTTC.

The J gene is TRBJ1-4, the V gene TRBV27, with D unresolved. CDR1 and CDR2 (germline): MNHEY, SMNVEV (reference sequence). The CDR3 consists of 12 residues. Trimming stripped 6 bases from V and 8 bases from J, with 10 bases between. CDR3: CASRDEYEKLFF. CDR3 in DNA: TGTGCCAGCAGAGATGAGTACGAAAAACTGTTTTTT.

The V call is TRBV7-6, the J call TRBJ2-5, with D maybe TRBD1 (6 bases). In germline, CDR1 is SGHVS, CDR2 FNYEAQ. This CDR3 region has 14 residues. V was cut by 3 bases and J by 5 bases, with 13 bases left in between. The CDR3 sequence is CASSLRGKSETQYF. CDR3 nucleotides: TGTGCCAGCAGCTTGAGGGGGAAGTCGGAGACCCAGTACTTC.

About this clone itself: The junction and the germline gene differ at one end; a read error may be behind it. The chain links TRBV6-5 to TRBJ1-2, with 7 bases identical to TRBD1. Germline CDR1 and CDR2: MNHEY and SVGAGI. This CDR3 contains 13 residues. The CDR3 loop reads CASSLEDRQGFFF. CDR3 sequence (DNA): TGTGCCAGCAGCCTGGAAGACAGACAGGGATTCTTTTTC.

The rearrangement links TRBV5-6 to TRBJ2-7, with 11 nucleotides matching TRBD2. The CDR3 is made up of 17 amino acids. Germline CDR1 is SGHDT and CDR2 is YYEEEE. V trimming: 4 bases; J trimming: 1 base; junction bases outside the gene matches: 10. CDR3 region: CASSDTSGRGESYEQYF. DNA of the CDR3: TGTGCCAGCAGCGACACTAGCGGGAGAGGGGAATCCTACGAGCAGTACTTC.

V gene TRBV7-2 combines with J gene TRBJ2-7, with 11 positions matching TRBD2. The ends lost 5 bases at V and 0 bases at J; junction bases unmatched: 12. The germline CDR1 and CDR2 sequences are SGHTA and FQGNSA. The CDR3 runs 18 residues. CDR3 nucleotides: TGTGCCAGCAGCCTTAATCCGGGACTAGCGGAGAGCTCCTACGAGCAGTACTTC. It translates to CASSLNPGLAESSYEQYF.

The chain couples TRBV9 to TRBJ1-1; D is uncertain. This CDR3 region has 18 residues. Germline V gene sequence: CDR1 SGDLS, CDR2 YYNGEE. Between the trimmed V and J ends, which lost 2 bases and 2 bases, there was a span of 22 bases. CDR3 in amino acids: CASSVSPAGNSRNTEAFF. The DNA for the CDR3 is TGTGCCAGCAGCGTTTCCCCAGCAGGCAACTCCCGAAACACTGAAGCTTTCTTT.

V gene TRBV12-3 or TRBV12-4 combines with J gene TRBJ1-2, with D tentatively TRBD1 (6 bases). This CDR3 comprises 13 residues. The V gene lost 6 bases and the J gene lost 6 bases, with 14 bases spanning the gap. The CDR3 DNA sequence: TGTGCCAGCAGCACCGGGACAAATAATGGCTACACCTTC. Translated, it gives CASSTGTNNGYTF.

The gene calls are TRBV27 and TRBJ2-5; a weak D match, TRBD1 (5 bases). The ends were cut back, 6 bases at V and 3 bases at J, with 17 bases in the middle. The CDR3 extends over 15 amino acids. CDR1 and CDR2 (germline): MNHEY, SMNVEV (reference sequence). Written as DNA, the CDR3 is TGTGCCAGCAGGGCAATGACAGCCAAGAAAGAGACCCAGTACTTC. It specifies CASRAMTAKKETQYF.

The chain joins TRBV7-2 to TRBJ1-5; weak D call: TRBD1 (5 bases). Germline loops: CDR1 SGHTA, CDR2 FQGNSA. This CDR3 is 14 amino acids long. V was pared by 5 bases and J by 5 bases, with 13 bases between. The CDR3 loop is CASSPMGGYQPQHF. CDR3 DNA: TGTGCCAGCAGCCCTATGGGGGGGTATCAGCCCCAGCATTTT.

This clone was seen once. V is TRBV15 and J is TRBJ1-1; no clear D. Trimming left V 1 base short and J 1 base short, with 10 bases between. The CDR3 has 15 amino acids. The germline V gene has CDR1 LNHNV and CDR2 YYDKDF (reference sequence). CDR3 DNA: TGTGCCACCAGCAGAGTCGTCCGAGAGAACACTGAAGCTTTCTTT. Its translation is CATSRVVRENTEAFF.

The CDR3 sequence is CASSDGMNTEAFF. The CDR3 DNA follows: TGTGCCAGCAGCGACGGTATGAACACTGAAGCTTTCTTT. V is TRBV9 and J is TRBJ1-1, with no clear D. Deletions cut 3 bases from V and 0 bases from J, with 6 bases between. This CDR3 spans 13 amino acids. The germline V gene has CDR1 SGDLS and CDR2 YYNGEE.

The V and J genes are TRBV19 and TRBJ1-2; possible D gene TRBD1, 5 bases. Germline V CDR1 and CDR2: LNHDA, SQIVND (reference sequence). V was cut by 5 bases and J by 8 bases, with 12 bases left in between. There are 12 residues in the CDR3. The CDR3 spells CASSHRTRGYTF. DNA for the CDR3: TGTGCCAGTAGTCACAGGACGAGAGGCTACACCTTC.

The chain carries TRBV5-1 and TRBJ2-7; 14 bases map to TRBD2. The V and J ends lost 0 bases and 5 bases, in that order; junction bases with no gene match: 4. The CDR3 length is 16 residues. Germline values: CDR1 SGHRS, CDR2 YFSETQ. The DNA of the CDR3 is TGCGCCAGCAGCTTGGTGGGACTAGCGGGAGCCCACGAGCAGTACTTC. This sequence encodes CASSLVGLAGAHEQYF.